A selection of T cell receptor beta chains follows, all from one sample in a study of cytomegalovirus exposure and HLA in healthy donors. The method was immunoSEQ multiplex PCR; TCRdb's version includes in-frame clones alone and lacks a portion of them. Of about 98,000 clones in the sample, roughly 87% were seen once. The sequencing input was PBMCs. Receptor source: a man between 18 and 35 years old in good health and CMV-seropositive. The CDR3 runs from the conserved cysteine through the conserved F or W.

J gene	V gene	CDR3 length	CDR3 protein
TRBJ2-3	TRBV7-9	17	CASSLDPGTGLFDTQYF
TRBJ1-1	TRBV7-8	15	CASSLALRGGTEAFF
TRBJ1-1	TRBV5-6	11	CASSLYQEAFF
TRBJ2-7	TRBV21-1	15	CASTAPGGGAYEQYF
TRBJ1-1	TRBV11-3	14	CASSPGQTSAEAFF
TRBJ1-2	TRBV4-3	15	CASSQDTGLVYGYTF
TRBJ2-2	TRBV9	16	CASSPNYRDATGELFF
TRBJ1-1	TRBV27	16	CASRNLVAQVGTEAFF
TRBJ2-5	TRBV7-3	14	CASSPTSVQETQYF
TRBJ1-5	TRBV5-6	18	CASSLWGAGQGSNQPQHF
TRBJ1-2	TRBV7-9	13	CASTTWTPEGYTF
TRBJ1-4	TRBV18	16	CASSPPPGRFLEKLFF
TRBJ2-1	TRBV18	16	CASSPWTGGSDNEQFF
TRBJ1-5	TRBV5-1	17	CASSHKQTDVSNQPQHF
TRBJ2-1	TRBV6-4	14	CASSVGREGDEQFF
TRBJ2-7	TRBV6-1	15	CASRLISGGSYEQYF
TRBJ1-3	TRBV2	14	CASSEREGGNTIYF
TRBJ2-7	TRBV15	14	CATSRDHSSYEQYF
TRBJ2-3	TRBV19	15	CASSIDRGFTDTQYF
TRBJ2-5	TRBV19	15	CASRPSGGRQETQYF
TRBJ1-3	TRBV19	17	CASSIPRSGSTGNTIYF
TRBJ1-1	TRBV6-7	12	CASSCRNTEAFF
TRBJ2-5	TRBV7-8	14	CASSLGLHQETQYF
TRBJ2-1	TRBV6-6	16	CASSYRGSNVYNEQFF
TRBJ1-3	TRBV5-6	19	CASSSTGQGENDRGNTIYF
TRBJ2-2	TRBV7-8	15	CASSKTGSYTGELFF
TRBJ1-2	TRBV6-6	14	CASSIQGANYGYTF
TRBJ1-1	TRBV19	13	CASSRNRDTEAFF